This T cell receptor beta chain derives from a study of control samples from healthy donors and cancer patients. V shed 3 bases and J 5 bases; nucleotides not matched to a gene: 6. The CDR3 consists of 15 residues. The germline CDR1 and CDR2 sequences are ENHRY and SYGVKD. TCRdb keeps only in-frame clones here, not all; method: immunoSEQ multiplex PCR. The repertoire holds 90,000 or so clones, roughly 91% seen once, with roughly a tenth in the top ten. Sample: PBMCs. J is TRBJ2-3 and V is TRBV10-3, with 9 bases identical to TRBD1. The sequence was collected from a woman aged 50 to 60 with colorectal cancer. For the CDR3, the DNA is TGTGCCATCAGTGAAAGGGACAGGGAGTTAGATACGCAGTATTTT. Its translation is CAISERDRELDTQYF.